The 14 T cell receptor beta chains below all came from one sample that was sequenced in a study of CD8+CD57+ T cells in acquired aplastic anemia. In patients chosen for sequencing, flow cytometry had shown CD8+CD57+ cell expansion. TCR beta VDJ and CDR3 profiling used genomic DNA as template. One entry per CDR3 protein, called by TCRdb with MiXCR from the reads. The sample contains roughly 290,000 distinct CDR3 sequences, 45% to 65% of which appear only once. The source material was sorted CD4+, CD8+, or CD8+CD57+ T cells (not recorded which) from PBMCs. These receptor sequences come from a human donor with aplastic anemia.

This sequence joins TRBV12-3 or TRBV12-4 and TRBJ2-7; maybe TRBD1 (5 bases). V dropped 6 bases and J dropped 4 bases, with 22 bases sitting between them. CDR3 length: 16 amino acids. This CDR3 reads CASSLPPVAGRYEQYF. The CDR3 DNA follows: TGTGCCAGCAGCCTGCCCCCCGTGGCAGGGCGTTACGAGCAGTACTTC.

V usage is TRBV2 and J usage is TRBJ2-2, with D tentatively TRBD1 or TRBD2 (7 bases each). Germline CDR1 is SNHLY and CDR2 is FYNNEI. The CDR3 consists of 15 residues. The V end lost 7 bases, the J end lost 5 bases, and 17 bases lay between the germline ends. The CDR3 protein is CASKREGAGTGELFF. CDR3 coding DNA: TGTGCCAGCAAAAGGGAGGGGGCAGGAACCGGGGAGCTGTTTTTT.

The rearrangement joins TRBV18 to TRBJ2-7; D unresolved. Per germline, CDR1 KGHSH and CDR2 LQKENI. The CDR3 contains 12 residues. V was clipped by 11 bases and J by 2 bases, with 13 bases between them. CDR3 coding DNA: TGTGCCTGGAGTGCTGGGGCCTACGAGCAGTACTTC. Translated, it gives CAWSAGAYEQYF.

In regard to this clonotype: An end of the junction does not agree with germline; a read error may underlie this. The V and J genes are TRBV5-1 and TRBJ2-5; D remains ambiguous. CDR3 length: 13 amino acids. Germline V lookup: CDR1 SGHRS, CDR2 YFSETQ. The CDR3 reads CASSAGGTRSPYF. The CDR3 DNA reads TGTGCCAGCAGCGCAGGCGGTACGCGCTCCCCGTACTTC.

The CDR3 loop is CASSPLGLSTDTQYF. CDR3 sequence (DNA): TGTGCCAGCAGCCCGTTGGGACTCAGCACAGATACGCAGTATTTT. The J gene is TRBJ2-3, the V gene TRBV7-4; perhaps TRBD2 as D (6 bases). This CDR3 spans 15 amino acids. The germline V gene has CDR1 SGHVT and CDR2 SQSDAQ. With 5 bases removed from V and 0 bases from J, the gap between germline ends came to 12 bases.

This clonotype appeared a single time. V usage is TRBV2 and J usage is TRBJ1-1; unclear D gene. CDR3 size: 10 residues. CDR1 and CDR2 (germline): SNHLY, FYNNEI. The CDR3 DNA reads TGTGCGGCGGGAGGAACTGAAGCTTTCTTT. It specifies CAAGGTEAFF.

This clonotype has only a few counts. The chain is built from TRBV5-6 and TRBJ1-2, with 9 bases aligning to TRBD1. The CDR3 loop spans 13 amino acids. Trimming removed 4 bases from V and 6 bases from J; junction bases left unmatched: 4. Germline CDR1 SGHDT, CDR2 YYEEEE. The CDR3 bases are TGTGCCAGCAGCCTGGGACAGGGTCATGGCTACACCTTC. Translation: CASSLGQGHGYTF.

This sequence joins TRBV9 and TRBJ2-2; 8 positions agree with TRBD2. The ends lost 5 bases at V and 6 bases at J; junction bases unmatched: 15. The CDR3 is 17 residues long. Germline lookup yields CDR1 SGDLS and CDR2 YYNGEE. The CDR3 spells CASSDPGSGSRAGELFF. The DNA of the CDR3 is TGTGCCAGCAGTGACCCCGGAAGCGGGAGTAGGGCCGGGGAGCTGTTTTTT.

The chain uses TRBV9 and TRBJ1-1, with a tentative D call TRBD1 (6 bases). The CDR3 length is 13 residues. V shed 5 bases and J shed 1 base, with 9 bases lying between them. CDR1 and CDR2 (germline): SGDLS, YYNGEE. CDR3 loop: CASSPGANTEAFF. The CDR3 DNA follows: TGTGCCAGCAGTCCAGGGGCGAACACTGAAGCTTTCTTT.

The chain links TRBV24-1 to TRBJ2-1; 12 bases agree with TRBD2. Germline assignment: CDR1 KGHDR and CDR2 SFDVKD. The ends lost 6 bases at V and 9 bases at J; junction bases unmatched: 8. This CDR3 has 15 amino acids. Here the CDR3 reads CATSPSSGRAGEQFF. The CDR3 nucleotides read TGTGCCACCAGTCCTTCTAGCGGGAGGGCCGGTGAGCAGTTCTTC.

This chain uses TRBV29-1 with TRBJ2-3; maybe TRBD2 (6 bases). CDR1 is SQVTM, CDR2 ANQGSEA, per germline. V shed 0 bases and J shed 8 bases, with 21 bases lying between them. This CDR3 has 16 amino acids. The chain's CDR3 is CSVEDGGWGGVGTQYF. The CDR3 DNA sequence: TGCAGCGTTGAAGATGGGGGGTGGGGAGGTGTGGGTACGCAGTATTTT.

This clonotype was recorded at least ten times. V gene TRBV19 combines with J gene TRBJ1-1; D is possibly TRBD1 (5 bases). Per germline, CDR1 LNHDA and CDR2 SQIVND (reference sequence). Trimming left V 9 bases short and J 6 bases short, with 14 bases between. The CDR3 contains 12 residues. In DNA, the CDR3 is TGTGCCAGCGGGGGATTATATGCTGAAGCTTTCTTT. This gives the protein CASGGLYAEAFF.

This clonotype was seen ten or more times. The J gene is TRBJ2-7, the V gene TRBV7-2, with D tentatively TRBD1 (5 bases). The CDR3 length is 14 residues. Germline assignment: CDR1 SGHTA and CDR2 FQGNSA. V was pared by 5 bases and J by 0 bases, with 11 bases between. CDR3 in amino acids: CASSEQAISYEQYF. The CDR3 nucleotides are TGTGCCAGCAGCGAACAGGCGATCTCCTACGAGCAGTACTTC. The full variable domain, completed using reference TRBV7-2 and TRBJ2-7, is GAGVSQSPSNKVTEKGKDVELRCDPISGHTALYWYRQSLGQGLEFLIYFQGNSAPDKSGLPSDRFSAERTGGSVSTLTIQRTQQEDSAVYLCASSEQAISYEQYFGPGTRLTVT.

This clonotype has ten or more counts. The chain joins TRBV6-6 to TRBJ2-3; D possibly matches TRBD1 or TRBD2 (7 bases each). V dropped 2 bases and J dropped 3 bases, with 12 bases sitting between them. CDR1 and CDR2 from the germline V gene are MNHNY and SVGAGI (reference sequence). This CDR3 region has 15 residues. The CDR3 loop is CASSYDREGTDTQYF. As DNA, the CDR3 is TGTGCCAGCAGTTACGACAGGGAGGGGACAGATACGCAGTATTTT.